This T cell receptor beta chain was sequenced during a study of shared clonotypes between healthy human individuals. Overall study: There were three CD4 naive, three CD4 memory, two CD8 naive and one CD8 memory plates per donor.

CDR3 length equals 13 residues. Unmatched junction bases numbered 11, after V lost 8 bases and J lost 8 bases. CDR1 and CDR2 from the germline V gene are MNHEY and SVGAGI. Profiled with immunoSEQ multiplex PCR; TCRdb holds only in-frame clones, not every one. Here the sample spans millions of clones, 85% to 95% being singletons. Concerning this clone itself: What it binds is unknown.

The study, taken as a whole, reports: Some clonotypes were shared by all four sorted-subset donors, while others were not shared. The non-shared ones had lower generation probabilities than the shared ones.

This TCR came from a man in his late teens or twenties in good health. Some clones in this sample may be carry-over from other donors' samples. V is TRBV6-5 and J is TRBJ1-1; 7 bases line up with TRBD1. The source material was naive CD4+ T cells from PBMCs. Noted subset: CD45RA+ positively selected. The CDR3 DNA follows: TGTGCCAGCGGAACAGGGGAAAGAGGAGAAGCTTTCTTT. The encoded protein is CASGTGERGEAFF.